Below, 19 T cell receptor beta chains from the same sample are listed, as sequenced in a study of blood T cell repertoires in COVID-19. Clones were sequenced by immunoSEQ multiplex PCR, and TCRdb holds only the in-frame ones, with some missing. In the table there are a few hundred thousand clones, about 86% of which are singletons. Sequenced input: peripheral blood. These receptors originate from a woman in her 30s who had recovered from COVID-19.

The genes are TRBV28 and TRBJ2-7; TRBD1 might be the D (6 bases). CDR3 size: 14 residues. CDR1 MDHEN and CDR2 SYDVKM come from the germline V gene. The V end lost 5 bases, the J end lost 5 bases, and 16 bases lay between the germline ends. This CDR3 is CASSPTGNQNEQYF. The CDR3 DNA follows: TGTGCCAGCAGTCCCACAGGGAATCAGAACGAGCAGTACTTC.

This clone showed up just a few times. This chain joins TRBV21-1 and TRBJ2-7; the DNA was not used to check the table's D call, TRBD1. TRBV21-1 is a pseudogene locus. The CDR3 has 17 amino acids. CDR3 DNA sequence: TGTGCCAGCAGCGCATCCGGGACAGGGGGTTCCCTCTACGAGCAGTACTTC. This translates into CASSASGTGGSLYEQYF.

V usage is TRBV9 and J usage is TRBJ1-4; D is uncertain. Germline lookup yields CDR1 SGDLS and CDR2 YYNGEE. The length of the CDR3 is 15 residues. V was shortened by 4 bases and J by 2 bases, with 12 bases between the two germline ends. The CDR3 reads CASSKSLATNEKLFF. CDR3 sequence (DNA): TGTGCCAGCAGCAAGTCCTTAGCTACTAATGAAAAACTGTTTTTT.

V gene TRBV5-1 combines with J gene TRBJ1-6, with 9 bases fitting TRBD1. This CDR3 is 14 amino acids long. The trim removed 4 bases at V and 14 bases at J, leaving 10 bases unmatched. Germline V gene lookup returns CDR1 SGHRS and CDR2 YFSETQ. The DNA for the CDR3 is TGCGCCAGCAGCCAAGGACAGGGGCAAGGGACCCTCCACTTT. Protein product: CASSQGQGQGTLHF.

V usage is TRBV15 and J usage is TRBJ2-1; TRBD2 aligns across 11 bases. Per germline, CDR1 LNHNV and CDR2 YYDKDF (reference sequence). The CDR3 spans 17 residues. V shed 1 base and J 6 bases; nucleotides not matched to a gene: 8. The CDR3 coding sequence is TGTGCCACCAGCAGAGGGTCTAGCGGGAGGTGGGGCAATGAGCAGTTCTTC. Translation gives CATSRGSSGRWGNEQFF.

This sequence joins TRBV6-5 and TRBJ2-5; possibly TRBD2 for D (6 bases). Deletions cut 6 bases from V and 9 bases from J, with 23 bases between. The CDR3 length is 15 residues. The V gene's germline CDR1 is MNHEY and CDR2 SVGAGI. CDR3 loop: CASRDSGTFKGAQYF. The CDR3 region has the DNA TGTGCCAGCAGAGATAGCGGCACTTTTAAAGGGGCCCAGTACTTC.

The chain uses TRBV5-1 and TRBJ2-3; 12 nucleotides align to TRBD2. V dropped 4 bases and J dropped 3; count of bases not matched to a gene: 3. There are 15 residues in the CDR3. The germline CDR1 and CDR2 sequences are SGHRS and YFSETQ. CDR3 DNA sequence: TGCGCCAGCAGCATGACTAGCGGGAGAACAGATACGCAGTATTTT. Translated, it gives CASSMTSGRTDTQYF.

The genes are TRBV5-6 and TRBJ2-3, with D perhaps matching TRBD2 (6 bases). Deletions cut 0 bases from V and 2 bases from J, with 10 bases between. Germline CDR1 SGHDT, CDR2 YYEEEE. The CDR3 has 15 amino acids. The CDR3: CASSLASGHTDTQYF. The CDR3 DNA follows: TGTGCCAGCAGCTTGGCCAGCGGGCACACAGATACGCAGTATTTT.

This clone was seen only a few times. The chain carries TRBV6-1 and TRBJ1-2; D gene ambiguous. Trimming stripped 1 base from V and 8 bases from J, with 26 bases between. The CDR3 loop spans 18 amino acids. In germline, CDR1 is MNHNS, CDR2 SASEGT. The CDR3 reads CASSEGGYGEEKGEGYTF. CDR3 DNA sequence: TGTGCCAGCAGTGAAGGTGGCTATGGTGAGGAAAAAGGTGAAGGCTACACCTTC.

The V and J genes are TRBV5-6 and TRBJ1-1; D unresolved. Germline CDR1 is SGHDT and CDR2 is YYEEEE. Trimming cost V 0 bases and J 11 bases, with 14 bases left between them. The CDR3 has 13 residues. The CDR3 loop reads CASSLGRGGRAFF. The CDR3 nucleotides are TGTGCCAGCAGCTTGGGGCGTGGAGGGAGGGCTTTCTTT.

The chain uses TRBV6-4 and TRBJ2-3, with 10 nucleotides matching TRBD2. Germline V gives CDR1 MRHNA, CDR2 SNTAGT. This CDR3 spans 15 amino acids. The trim removed 10 bases at V and 4 bases at J, leaving 11 bases unmatched. The CDR3 spells CANPSGRARADTQYF. In DNA, the CDR3 is TGTGCCAATCCCAGCGGGAGGGCCCGGGCAGATACGCAGTATTTT.

The gene calls are TRBV7-2 and TRBJ2-5; 8 bases match TRBD1. Germline V lookup: CDR1 SGHTA, CDR2 FQGNSA. The CDR3 sequence is 14 residues long. The trim removed 4 bases at V and 5 bases at J, leaving 6 bases unmatched. The CDR3 is CASSSTGGWETQYF. DNA of the CDR3: TGTGCCAGCAGCTCAACAGGGGGTTGGGAGACCCAGTACTTC.

The chain carries TRBV9 and TRBJ1-2; 9 nucleotides line up with TRBD1. Germline CDR1 SGDLS, CDR2 YYNGEE. This CDR3 comprises 16 residues. V shed 3 bases, J shed 4 bases, and the junction held 10 bases outside the gene matches. The CDR3 protein is CASSGVGDRAGYGYTF. The CDR3 DNA is TGTGCCAGCAGCGGCGTGGGGGACAGGGCAGGCTATGGCTACACCTTC.

This clone was seen once. V usage is TRBV11-2 and J usage is TRBJ2-7; tentative D call: TRBD2 (5 bases). The V end was cut by 3 bases, the J end by 2 bases, with 11 bases between. The CDR3 is 14 amino acids. The germline CDR1 and CDR2 sequences are SGHAT and FQNNGV. DNA of the CDR3: TGTGCCAGCAGCTTGTGGCGGGCGGCCTACGAGCAGTACTTC. This gives the protein CASSLWRAAYEQYF.

The chain employs TRBV2 and TRBJ2-1; tentatively, D is TRBD1 (8 bases). Trimming stripped 2 bases from V and 5 bases from J, with 16 bases between. This CDR3 comprises 16 residues. Germline V gene data show CDR1 as SNHLY and CDR2 as FYNNEI. The CDR3 bases are TGTGCCAGCAGTGAACAAGGACAGGGACTAAACAATGAGCAGTTCTTC. This gives the protein CASSEQGQGLNNEQFF.

V is TRBV7-9 and J is TRBJ2-1; 8 nucleotides agree with TRBD1. V gave up 4 bases and J gave up 4 bases; unmatched junction bases: 9. The CDR3 extends over 16 amino acids. In germline, CDR1 is SEHNR, CDR2 FQNEAQ (reference sequence). CDR3 DNA sequence: TGTGCCAGCAGCTCGATCGGACAGGGACGGTACAATGAGCAGTTCTTC. It codes for CASSSIGQGRYNEQFF. The whole variable domain, remainder taken from reference TRBV7-9 and TRBJ2-1, is DTGVSQNPRHKITKRGQNVTFRCDPISEHNRLYWYRQTLGQGPEFLTYFQNEAQLEKSRLLSDRFSAERPKGSFSTLEIQRTEQGDSAMYLCASSSIGQGRYNEQFFGPGTRLTVL.

This chain links TRBV27 with TRBJ2-2; no clear D. CDR3 size: 16 residues. CDR1 is MNHEY, CDR2 SMNVEV, per germline (reference sequence). V gave up 1 base and J gave up 0 bases, with 9 bases separating them. In DNA, the CDR3 is TGTGCCAGCAGTTTATGGCGGATACCGAACACCGGGGAGCTGTTTTTT. This translates into CASSLWRIPNTGELFF.

The V gene is TRBV7-3, the J gene TRBJ2-1; 12 bases fit TRBD2. The germline CDR1 and CDR2 sequences are SGHTA and FQGTGA. The CDR3 contains 16 residues. The ends lost 0 bases at V and 10 bases at J; junction bases unmatched: 7. CDR3 bases: TGTGCCAGCAGCTTAACGTGGACTAGCGGGATTCAGGAGCAGTTCTTC. Protein product: CASSLTWTSGIQEQFF.

This chain links TRBV4-2 with TRBJ2-5, with 9 bases aligning to TRBD2. Germline lookup yields CDR1 LGHNA and CDR2 YNFKEQ. The CDR3 is 19 residues long. J gave up 3 bases and V 0 bases, and 14 bases lay outside the gene matches. CDR3 sequence: CASSQEVALAGGDKETQYF. Written as DNA, the CDR3 is TGTGCCAGCAGCCAAGAAGTCGCGCTCGCGGGAGGGGATAAAGAGACCCAGTACTTC.